The present T cell receptor beta chain was sequenced within a study of blood T cell repertoires in COVID-19. At the level of the study: The origin of the acute and convalescent COVID-19 samples was the United States, Italy and Spain. The cDNA or gDNA used as material had been derived from T cells, B-cell-depleted T cells, or PBMCs.

Germline V gene data show CDR1 as MDHEN and CDR2 as SYDVKM. This CDR3 region has 12 residues. Between the trimmed V and J ends, which lost 10 bases and 2 bases, there was a span of 11 bases. In the authors' workflow: The assay estimated nucleated cells by amplifying reference gene primers. Profiled with immunoSEQ multiplex PCR; TCRdb holds only in-frame clones, not every one. V, J and clone size are those of that table, while D and trimming were read from the DNA. The sample has about 98,000 clones; 82% are singletons. The clonotype comes from a man aged 80 or over with acute or convalescent COVID-19. This chain links TRBV28 with TRBJ2-5, with TRBD2 as a possible D gene (7 bases). The sequencing input was peripheral blood. CDR3 residues: CAIEGGQETQYF. CDR3 nucleotide sequence: TGTGCCATCGAGGGGGGGCAAGAGACCCAGTACTTC. Supplemented by reference TRBV28 and TRBJ2-5, the full variable domain reads DVKVTQSSRYLVKRTGEKVFLECVQDMDHENMFWYRQDPGLGLRLIYFSYDVKMKEKGDIPEGYSVSREKKERFSLILESASTNQTSMYLCAIEGGQETQYFGPGTRLLVL.